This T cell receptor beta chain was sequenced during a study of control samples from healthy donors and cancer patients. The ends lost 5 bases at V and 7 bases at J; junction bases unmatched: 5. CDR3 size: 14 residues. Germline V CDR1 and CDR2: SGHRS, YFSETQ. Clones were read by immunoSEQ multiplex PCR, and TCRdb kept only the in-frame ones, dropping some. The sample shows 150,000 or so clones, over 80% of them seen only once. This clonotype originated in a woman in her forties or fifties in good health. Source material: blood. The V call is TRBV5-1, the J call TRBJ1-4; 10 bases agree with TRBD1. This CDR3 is CASRMTGGGEKLFF. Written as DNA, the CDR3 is TGCGCCAGCAGAATGACAGGGGGCGGTGAAAAACTGTTTTTT.